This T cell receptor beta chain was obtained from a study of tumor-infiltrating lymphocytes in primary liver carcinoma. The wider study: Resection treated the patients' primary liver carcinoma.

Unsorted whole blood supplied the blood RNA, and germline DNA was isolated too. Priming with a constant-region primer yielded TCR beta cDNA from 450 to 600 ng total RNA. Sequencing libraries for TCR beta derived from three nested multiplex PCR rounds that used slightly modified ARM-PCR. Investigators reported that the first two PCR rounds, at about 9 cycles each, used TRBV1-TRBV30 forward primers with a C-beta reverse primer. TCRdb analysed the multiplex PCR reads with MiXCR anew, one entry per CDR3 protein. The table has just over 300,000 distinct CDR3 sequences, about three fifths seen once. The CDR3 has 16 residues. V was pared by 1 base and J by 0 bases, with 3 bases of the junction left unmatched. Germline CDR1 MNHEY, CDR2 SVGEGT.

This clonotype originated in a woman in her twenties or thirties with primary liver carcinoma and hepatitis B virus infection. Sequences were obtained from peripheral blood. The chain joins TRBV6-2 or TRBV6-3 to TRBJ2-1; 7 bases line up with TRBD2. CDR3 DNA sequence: TGTGCCAGCAGTTACTATAGCGGGTGCTCCTACAATGAGCAGTTCTTC. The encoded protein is CASSYYSGCSYNEQFF.